This T cell receptor (beta chain) originates from a study of T cells in Graves' hyperthyroidism and ophthalmopathy. Trimming took off 1 base at V and 5 bases at J, with 14 bases between the two ends. Germline assignment: CDR1 LGHDT and CDR2 YNNKEL (reference sequence). The CDR3 runs to 15 residues. Study outcomes and limitations: Researchers found most expanded thyroid clonotypes above 0.001 in blood as well.

A few counts support this clonotype. As yet, its antigen is unknown. Regions amplified from RNA transcripts were the TCR beta CDR3 regions. TCR CDR3 regions were first amplified by RT-PCR with HTBI primers. TCRdb called the multiplex PCR reads again in MiXCR, with one record for every CDR3 protein. The table includes roughly 300,000 distinct CDR3 sequences, approximately 18% detected once. A lack of ophthalmopathy progression within 18 months defined stable Graves' hyperthyroidism. Each patient was aged 18 to 65 and had newly diagnosed hyperthyroidism of under 2 months' duration. Sample: blood. The clonotype comes from a woman aged 45-65 years with Graves' hyperthyroidism. The chain couples TRBV3-1 to TRBJ2-5; no reliable D call. The DNA for the CDR3 is TGTGCCAGCAGCCAAGGTTCTAGATTTGGTGAGACCCAGTACTTC. It translates to CASSQGSRFGETQYF.